One and the same sample provided the 2 T cell receptor beta chains below, sequenced in a study of patients and donors after allogeneic stem cell transplantation. TCRdb recomputed calls from the RT-PCR reads with MiXCR, one row per CDR3 protein. The sample contains about 960,000 distinct CDR3 sequences, roughly 18% of which appear only once. What was sequenced was blood, either unsorted or a sorted T cell fraction (not recorded which). These receptors were obtained from a human donor who was either an allogeneic HSCT recipient or a stem cell or donor lymphocyte infusion donor (not recorded which). It is not recorded whose cells these are; they may come from a transplant donor.

This clonotype showed up just a few times. The chain is built from TRBV20-1 and TRBJ2-2; D gene unclear. The CDR3 extends over 13 amino acids. The V end was cut by 8 bases, the J end by 1 base, with 11 bases between. From germline, CDR1 is DFQATT and CDR2 SNEGSKA (reference sequence). The CDR3 here is CSTTAVNTGELFF. The CDR3 nucleotides are TGCAGTACAACGGCAGTGAACACCGGGGAGCTGTTTTTT.

The sample holds many counts of this clonotype. V is TRBV5-1 and J is TRBJ1-2; D is perhaps TRBD1 (5 bases). Germline V gene sequence: CDR1 SGHRS, CDR2 YFSETQ. There are 12 residues in the CDR3. The V gene lost 1 base and the J gene lost 8 bases, with 9 bases spanning the gap. Here the CDR3 DNA reads TGCGCCAGCAGCTTGTCCAGGGACGGCTACACCTTC. Translating gives CASSLSRDGYTF. The complete variable domain, with remaining parts taken from reference TRBV5-1 and TRBJ1-2, reads KAGVTQTPRYLIKTRGQQVTLSCSPISGHRSVSWYQQTPGQGLQFLFEYFSETQRNKGNFPGRFSGRQFSNSRSEMNVSTLELGDSALYLCASSLSRDGYTFGSGTRLTVV.